These 13 T cell receptor beta chains share one sample of origin, sequenced in a study of blood T cell repertoires in COVID-19 (dated by TCRdb to 2020 to 2022). The library was obtained by the immunoSEQ multiplex PCR assay. The immuneACCESS repertoire file appears here via TCRdb, limited to in-frame rearrangements. These files lack a portion of the clones; in checked studies, under half of the deficit traces to unresolved V genes, and the cause of the others is not known. The table for this sample lists about 60,000 clones; approximately 91% of them were counted only once. The top ten constitute under 4% of the sample. Sequenced input: peripheral blood. Receptors originate from an older man with acute or convalescent COVID-19.

The V and J genes are TRBV30 and TRBJ2-5, with D perhaps matching TRBD2 (6 bases). This CDR3 contains 13 residues. Germline CDR1 is GTSNPN and CDR2 is SVGIG (reference sequence). Trimming pared 2 bases from V and 3 bases from J, leaving 10 bases between. The CDR3 DNA reads as TGTGCCTGGAGTTTAGGAGGGGAAGAGACCCAGTACTTC. This translates into CAWSLGGEETQYF. Filled out from reference TRBV30 and TRBJ2-5, the complete variable domain reads SQTIHQWPATLVQPVGSPLSLECTVEGTSNPNLYWYRQAAGRGLQLLFYSVGIGQISSEVPQNLSASRPQDRQFILSSKKLLLSDSGFYLCAWSLGGEETQYFGPGTRLLVL.

J is TRBJ2-7 and V is TRBV6-5; 10 bases match TRBD1. V gave up 6 bases and J gave up 0 bases; unmatched junction bases: 5. The germline CDR1 and CDR2 sequences are MNHEY and SVGAGI. CDR3 length: 15 amino acids. The CDR3: CASRGGDRGSYEQYF. In DNA form, the CDR3 reads TGTGCCAGCAGAGGGGGGGACAGGGGCTCCTACGAGCAGTACTTC.

The CDR3 bases are TGTGCCAGCAGCTTAGAGCCCCCAGGGGGCTACACCTTC. This codes for CASSLEPPGGYTF. The V and J genes are TRBV7-2 and TRBJ1-2, with a tentative D call TRBD1 (5 bases). Germline assignment: CDR1 SGHTA and CDR2 FQGNSA. This CDR3 has 13 residues. Trimming stripped 1 base from V and 8 bases from J, with 11 bases between. Together with reference TRBV7-2 and TRBJ1-2, the CDR3 gives the full variable domain: GAGVSQSPSNKVTEKGKDVELRCDPISGHTALYWYRQSLGQGLEFLIYFQGNSAPDKSGLPSDRFSAERTGGSVSTLTIQRTQQEDSAVYLCASSLEPPGGYTFGSGTRLTVV.

This chain uses TRBV14 with TRBJ2-3, with TRBD2 identical over 12 bases. The germline gives CDR1 SGHDN, CDR2 FVKESK. The CDR3 sequence is 16 residues long. V was pared by 2 bases and J by 5 bases, with 5 bases of the junction left unmatched. CDR3 bases: TGTGCCAGCAGCCAACCTAGCGGGGGGGCAAGAGATACGCAGTATTTT. Translated, it gives CASSQPSGGARDTQYF.

In DNA form, the CDR3 reads TGTGCCAGCAGATACCTAACGGGCACTGAAGCTTTCTTT. Translated: CASRYLTGTEAFF. The rearrangement joins TRBV12-3 or TRBV12-4 to TRBJ1-1, with D unclear. V shed 6 bases and J shed 4 bases, with 12 bases lying between them. The length of the CDR3 is 13 residues.

The rearrangement joins TRBV30 to TRBJ1-4, with D possibly TRBD1 on 5 matching bases. The germline V gene encodes CDR1 GTSNPN and CDR2 SVGIG (reference sequence). V lost 0 bases, J lost 7 bases, and 9 bases lay in between. CDR3 length: 13 amino acids. CDR3 DNA: TGTGCCTGGAGTGTACAGGTCGGTGAAAAACTGTTTTTT. It is translated as CAWSVQVGEKLFF.

The CDR3 DNA sequence: TGCGCCAGCAGCCAGACCGTCAGGACATTAGATACGCAGTATTTT. It translates to CASSQTVRTLDTQYF. This chain connects TRBV4-1 to TRBJ2-3; tentatively, D is TRBD1 (5 bases). Germline V gene data show CDR1 as MGHRA and CDR2 as YSYEKL. This CDR3 region has 15 residues. Trimming removed 3 bases from V and 5 bases from J, with 15 bases in between.

The chain is built from TRBV9 and TRBJ2-4, with a tentative D call TRBD2 (5 bases). Germline V gives CDR1 SGDLS, CDR2 YYNGEE. The V end lost 3 bases, the J end lost 3 bases, and 13 bases lay between the germline ends. CDR3 length equals 15 residues. CDR3 residues: CASSADPTSKNIQYF. The CDR3 bases are TGTGCCAGCAGCGCAGACCCAACTAGCAAAAACATTCAGTACTTC.

The chain combines TRBV6-2 or TRBV6-3 with TRBJ2-2; 7 nucleotides align to TRBD1. Unmatched junction bases numbered 7, after V lost 6 bases and J lost 0 bases. In germline, CDR1 is MNHEY, CDR2 SVGEGT. The CDR3 is 16 amino acids. CDR3 in DNA: TGTGCCAGCAGCCCGACGACAGGGTCGAACACCGGGGAGCTGTTTTTT. Amino acid sequence: CASSPTTGSNTGELFF.

This clone has a single count. The V and J genes are TRBV4-1 and TRBJ2-2, with 11 bases aligning to TRBD2. The junction had 7 bases not matched to a gene; V was cut back by 1 base and J by 0 bases. The CDR3 runs to 19 residues. Per germline, CDR1 MGHRA and CDR2 YSYEKL. In DNA form, the CDR3 reads TGCGCCAGCAGCCAAGGAGGGTTAGCGGGGGGGCCGAACACCGGGGAGCTGTTTTTT. It translates to CASSQGGLAGGPNTGELFF.

The chain joins TRBV9 to TRBJ2-7, with a tentative D call TRBD2 (6 bases). The germline V gene encodes CDR1 SGDLS and CDR2 YYNGEE. The CDR3 runs 15 residues. Trimming took 1 base from V and 2 from J, leaving 13 bases between them. CDR3 sequence: CASSVQPAGTYEQYF. CDR3 bases: TGTGCCAGCAGCGTACAACCGGCGGGAACCTACGAGCAGTACTTC.

V and J are TRBV10-3 and TRBJ1-2; 10 bases align to TRBD1. Trimming took 10 bases from V and 8 from J; bases not matched to a gene: 16. The CDR3 has 15 residues. Germline CDR1 and CDR2: ENHRY and SYGVKD. DNA of the CDR3: TGTGCCACCCATAAGCCGGGACAGGGGAGAATCGGCTACACCTTC. Residues: CATHKPGQGRIGYTF.

The genes are TRBV19 and TRBJ2-1, with 14 bases lining up with TRBD2. CDR3 length: 18 amino acids. The V segment lost 1 base and the J segment 8 bases; nucleotides outside the gene matches: 10. Germline-derived CDR1 and CDR2 are LNHDA and SQIVND (reference sequence). The CDR3: CASSIALTSGGAKDEQFF. The CDR3 nucleotides read TGTGCCAGTAGTATAGCCCTGACTAGCGGGGGGGCCAAGGATGAGCAGTTCTTC.